A selection of T cell receptor beta chains follows, all from one sample in a study of cytomegalovirus exposure and HLA in healthy donors. Generated by immunoSEQ multiplex PCR, the TCRdb table keeps only in-frame clones and is missing some. The sample contains 100,000 or so clones, approximately 72% of which appear only once. The sequencing input was PBMCs. The receptors were sampled from a male donor in good health and CMV-seropositive. Each CDR3 is given with its conserved first and last residue. The D gene is left open where the match is weak. Some rows mark clone size as missing; the rest say once, few, many or name a class of expanded clone.

length,J,V,D,size,CDR3,DNA
12,TRBJ1-5,TRBV6-1,.,.,CASSELNQPQHF,TGTGCCAGCAGTGAACTAAATCAGCCCCAGCATTTT
14,TRBJ2-3,TRBV4-2,.,.,CASSQGGDADTQYF,TGTGCCAGCAGCCAGGGCGGGGACGCGGATACGCAGTATTTT
15,TRBJ2-3,TRBV6-5,TRBD1,.,CASSGQGILGDTQYF,TGTGCCAGCAGCGGACAGGGAATCCTGGGGGATACGCAGTATTTT
17,TRBJ2-6,TRBV11-3,.,few,CASSLESGYSGANVLTF,TGTGCCAGCAGCTTAGAGTCAGGTTACTCTGGGGCCAACGTCCTGACTTTC
15,TRBJ1-6,TRBV6-5,.,.,CAIAESGSYNSPLHF,TGTGCCATCGCGGAGTCTGGTAGCTATAATTCACCCCTCCACTTT
15,TRBJ1-2,TRBV15,.,.,CATSRDISGGSGYTF,TGTGCCACCAGCAGAGATATTTCGGGGGGCAGCGGCTACACCTTC
13,TRBJ1-6,TRBV28,.,.,CASSIPDNSPLHF,TGTGCCAGCAGTATCCCCGATAATTCACCCCTCCACTTT
14,TRBJ1-2,TRBV18,TRBD1,.,CASSSEQGGYGYTF,TGTGCCAGCTCATCCGAACAGGGGGGGTATGGCTACACCTTC
14,TRBJ1-6,TRBV4-2,.,.,CASSSGQPYSPLHF,TGTGCCAGCAGCTCCGGACAGCCCTATTCACCCCTCCACTTT
13,TRBJ2-1,TRBV30,.,few,CASRQVSYNEQFF,TGTGCCTCACGCCAGGTTTCCTACAATGAGCAGTTCTTC
16,TRBJ2-7,TRBV6-6,.,few,CASSYVTGQNRYEQYF,TGTGCCAGCAGTTACGTCACAGGCCAAAACCGCTACGAGCAGTACTTC
14,TRBJ2-6,TRBV30,TRBD2,.,CAWRGRAGANVLTF,TGTGCCTGGAGGGGGAGGGCTGGGGCCAACGTCCTGACTTTC
13,TRBJ2-7,TRBV11-3,.,.,CASSFLGAYEQYF,TGTGCCAGCAGCTTCCTTGGGGCCTACGAGCAGTACTTC
15,TRBJ1-3,TRBV5-1,TRBD1,.,CASSGTGGSGNTIYF,TGCGCCAGCAGCGGGACAGGGGGGTCTGGAAACACCATATATTTT
17,TRBJ2-5,TRBV5-6,TRBD2,.,CASRSSGDILYQETQYF,TGTGCCAGCAGGAGTAGCGGGGATATACTGTACCAAGAGACCCAGTACTTC
13,TRBJ2-7,TRBV29-1,TRBD1,.,CSATTGGFNEQYF,TGCAGCGCTACGACAGGGGGGTTTAACGAGCAGTACTTC
11,TRBJ2-1,TRBV30,.,once,CAWSPGGEQFF,TGTGCCTGGAGCCCCGGGGGTGAGCAGTTCTTC
16,TRBJ1-5,TRBV4-1,.,.,CASSQPRRGALQPQHF,TGCGCCAGCAGCCAACCCCGGCGGGGGGCCCTTCAGCCCCAGCATTTT
15,TRBJ1-5,TRBV28,.,once,CASSLGGDPSQPQHF,TGTGCCAGCAGTTTGGGGGGGGACCCAAGTCAGCCCCAGCATTTT